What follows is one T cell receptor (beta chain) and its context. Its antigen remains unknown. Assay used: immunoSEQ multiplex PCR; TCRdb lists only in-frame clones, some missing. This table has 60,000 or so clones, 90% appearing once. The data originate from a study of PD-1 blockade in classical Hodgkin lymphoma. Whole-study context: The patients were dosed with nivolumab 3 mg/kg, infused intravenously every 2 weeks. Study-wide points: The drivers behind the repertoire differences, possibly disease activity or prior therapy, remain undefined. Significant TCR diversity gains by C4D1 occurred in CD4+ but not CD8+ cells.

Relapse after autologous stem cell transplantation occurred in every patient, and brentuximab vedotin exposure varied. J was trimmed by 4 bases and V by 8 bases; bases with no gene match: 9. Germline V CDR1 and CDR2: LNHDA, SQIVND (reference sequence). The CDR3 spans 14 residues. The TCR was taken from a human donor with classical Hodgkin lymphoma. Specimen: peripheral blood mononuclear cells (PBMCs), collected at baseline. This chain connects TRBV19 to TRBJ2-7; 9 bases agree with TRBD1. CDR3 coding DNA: TGTGCCAGTTCGACCGGGACAGGGTCTTACGAGCAGTACTTC. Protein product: CASSTGTGSYEQYF.